This record concerns one T cell receptor beta chain sequence. This entry is derived from a study of control samples from healthy donors and cancer patients. The data were produced by immunoSEQ multiplex PCR, yet TCRdb's version contains in-frame clones alone and is incomplete. The sample lists about 140,000 clones, roughly nine tenths occurring once. The receptor was isolated from a woman younger than 45 in good health. Sequencing was performed on blood.

The CDR3 spells CASSLDRGRNEQFF. CDR3 nucleotides: TGTGCCAGCAGCCTAGACAGGGGGCGAAATGAGCAGTTCTTC. This chain joins TRBV5-5 and TRBJ2-1; 10 positions agree with TRBD1. The CDR3 runs 14 residues. Per germline, CDR1 SGHKS and CDR2 YYEKEE (reference sequence). V was pared by 4 bases and J by 7 bases, with 5 bases of the junction left unmatched.